Reported below is one T cell receptor beta chain. Its cognate antigen is unknown. The CDR3 contains 16 residues. V gave up 6 bases and J gave up 0 bases; unmatched junction bases: 5. CDR1 GTSNPN and CDR2 SVGIG come from the germline V gene (reference sequence). TCRdb passed the RT-PCR reads through MiXCR, listing each CDR3 protein once. Of about 310,000 distinct CDR3 sequences listed, 20% to 25% are singletons. These data come from a study of response to subunit inactivated influenza vaccine. Whole-study findings and limits: Each seasonal flu vaccination may recruit only limited new T cells, authors suggested.

This sample comprised PBMCs from blood, obtained about 20 months after vaccination. J is TRBJ1-6 and V is TRBV30; 10 nucleotides match TRBD1. This clonotype was sampled from a man aged 45-69 years who received an inactivated influenza vaccine. CDR3 region: CACQDRGSSYNSPLHF. The CDR3 coding sequence is TGTGCCTGCCAGGACAGGGGGAGCTCCTATAATTCACCCCTCCACTTT.